This T cell receptor (beta chain) was identified in a study of OX40 agonist ivuxolimab in advanced cancers. Overall study: Patients received intravenous ivuxolimab every 2 weeks at 0.01 to 10 mg/kg. Patients achieving partial responses numbered three: one hepatocellular carcinoma case and two cutaneous melanoma cases.

Libraries were prepared by immunoSEQ multiplex PCR; TCRdb keeps only in-frame clonotypes and omits some of them. This sample carries 45,000 to 65,000 clones, roughly nine tenths of them seen once, and the ten largest clones take around 6.7%. A history of autoimmune disease or systemic immunosuppression excluded patients. Per the germline V gene, CDR1 is SGHRS and CDR2 is YFSETQ. V shed 4 bases, J shed 2 bases, and the junction held 11 bases outside the gene matches. The CDR3 length is 18 residues. The sequence was collected from an adult with an advanced solid tumor such as melanoma, head and neck, liver or kidney cancer. This specimen consisted of CD4+ or CD8+ T cells sorted from blood, obtained in a trial of the OX40 agonist ivuxolimab. V is TRBV5-1 and J is TRBJ2-2, with TRBD2 matching 10 bases. The CDR3 reads CASSPLIAGGRNTGELFF. The CDR3 region has the DNA TGCGCCAGCAGCCCCCTGATAGCGGGGGGCCGAAACACCGGGGAGCTGTTTTTT.